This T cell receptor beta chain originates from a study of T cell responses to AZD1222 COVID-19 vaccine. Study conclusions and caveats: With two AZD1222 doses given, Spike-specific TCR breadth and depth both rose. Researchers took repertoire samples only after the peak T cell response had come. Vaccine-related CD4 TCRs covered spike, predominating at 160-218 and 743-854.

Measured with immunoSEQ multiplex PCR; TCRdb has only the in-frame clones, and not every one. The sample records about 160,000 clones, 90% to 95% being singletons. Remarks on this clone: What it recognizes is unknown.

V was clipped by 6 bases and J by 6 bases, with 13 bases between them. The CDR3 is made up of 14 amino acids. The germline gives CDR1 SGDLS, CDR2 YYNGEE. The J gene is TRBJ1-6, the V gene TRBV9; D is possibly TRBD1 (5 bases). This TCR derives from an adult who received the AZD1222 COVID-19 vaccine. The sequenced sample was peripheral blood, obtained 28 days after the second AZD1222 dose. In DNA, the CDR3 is TGTGCCAGCATCCCGGGACGTACTAATTCACCCCTCCACTTT. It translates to CASIPGRTNSPLHF.